This TCR beta chain was sequenced during a study of T cell changes during pregnancy in multiple sclerosis (dated by TCRdb to the late 2010s). Broadly, across the study: Changes in the T cell repertoire over the course of pregnancy were examined in this study in women with multiple sclerosis.

Measured from the cysteine to the phenylalanine, the CDR3 is 13 residues long. CDR3 DNA only is kept here, 39 bases in frame from base 1. The germline V gene specifies SQVTM as CDR1 and ANQGSEA as CDR2. Library preparation employed the immunoSEQ multiplex PCR assay. Here the immuneACCESS table is served through TCRdb, limited to in-frame sequences with V and J called. Missing clones are a known gap in these copies; in checked studies unresolved V genes cover under half, and the rest lacks a known reason. Across this sample there are about 31,000 clones, with around nine tenths seen only once. The top ten clones comprise approximately 0.69% of the sample. Concerning this clone itself: Its specific antigen is unknown. It has no much larger one-base neighbor in the sample; base qualities were not kept.

The TCR was taken from a female donor in good health, enrolled as a control in a pregnancy study. The V and J segments used are TRBV29-1 and TRBJ1-1, with no confidently assigned D gene. Specimen: CD4+ T cells from peripheral blood mononuclear cells, collected in the first trimester of pregnancy. Here is the DNA: TGCACCACCCAGTCAGTACCGAACACTGAAGCTTTCTTT. Its coded protein is CTTQSVPNTEAFF.